The next 9 T cell receptor beta chains were all read from a single sample in a study of OX40 agonist ivuxolimab in advanced cancers. The table came from immunoSEQ multiplex PCR; TCRdb's copy has only in-frame clones and leaves some out. The profile shows around 100,000 clones, about 92% of them singletons. Here the sequenced sample was CD4+ or CD8+ T cells sorted from blood, taken in a trial of the OX40 agonist ivuxolimab. All receptors come from an adult with an advanced solid tumor such as melanoma, head and neck, liver or kidney cancer.

V and J are TRBV27 and TRBJ2-2; 7 bases are shared with TRBD2. The J segment lost 0 bases and the V segment lost 2 bases, leaving 9 bases of the junction unmatched. The CDR3 has 18 residues. Germline V lookup: CDR1 MNHEY, CDR2 SMNVEV (reference sequence). The CDR3 reads CASSLLAGGGTNTGELFF. CDR3 DNA: TGTGCCAGCAGTTTACTTGCTGGGGGGGGGACGAACACCGGGGAGCTGTTTTTT.

V usage is TRBV4-1 and J usage is TRBJ2-1; D is undetermined. V lost 3 bases and J 0 bases, leaving 9 bases between the germline ends. Germline V gene sequence: CDR1 MGHRA, CDR2 YSYEKL. This CDR3 is built from 15 residues. DNA for the CDR3: TGCGCCAGCAGCCAGTACGACAACTCCTACAATGAGCAGTTCTTC. It encodes CASSQYDNSYNEQFF.

The chain is built from TRBV30 and TRBJ2-3, with a possible D match to TRBD1 (6 bases). The CDR3 covers 14 residues. V was trimmed by 5 bases and J by 5 bases, leaving 17 bases between them. Germline CDR1 reads GTSNPN; CDR2 reads SVGIG (reference sequence). In DNA, the CDR3 is TGTGCCTGGGGTGCCGGACAGTTCGTAGATACGCAGTATTTT. Its translation is CAWGAGQFVDTQYF. Variable domain in full (rest from reference TRBV30 and TRBJ2-3): SQTIHQWPATLVQPVGSPLSLECTVEGTSNPNLYWYRQAAGRGLQLLFYSVGIGQISSEVPQNLSASRPQDRQFILSSKKLLLSDSGFYLCAWGAGQFVDTQYFGPGTRLTVL.

This sequence joins TRBV6-5 and TRBJ2-5; D is possibly TRBD2 (5 bases). Germline V gene data show CDR1 as MNHEY and CDR2 as SVGAGI. The CDR3 covers 14 residues. V was trimmed by 7 bases and J by 4 bases, leaving 16 bases between them. The CDR3: CASTLRGLRETQYF. CDR3 bases: TGTGCCAGCACCCTTCGGGGTTTGAGAGAGACCCAGTACTTC.

The J gene is TRBJ1-1, the V gene TRBV5-4, with no clear D. Germline V gene lookup returns CDR1 SGHNT and CDR2 YYREEE (reference sequence). The CDR3 has 12 amino acids. Trimming left V 4 bases short and J 2 bases short, with 6 bases between. CDR3 sequence: CASSQQNTEAFF. In DNA form, the CDR3 reads TGTGCCAGCAGCCAGCAAAACACTGAAGCTTTCTTT.

The chain's CDR3 is CASSEPGQGNQPQHF. The CDR3 bases are TGTGCCAGCAGTGAGCCGGGACAGGGTAACCAGCCCCAGCATTTT. The V gene is TRBV2, the J gene TRBJ1-5; 9 bases match TRBD1. There are 15 residues in the CDR3. In germline, CDR1 is SNHLY, CDR2 FYNNEI. Losses at the gene ends were 3 bases for V and 7 bases for J; bases not matched to a gene: 7.

The CDR3 nucleotides read TGTGCCAGCAGAGGGAATCACAATGAGCAGTTCTTC. Translated: CASRGNHNEQFF. V and J are TRBV28 and TRBJ2-1; D ambiguous. The CDR3 is 12 residues long. Germline-derived CDR1 and CDR2 are MDHEN and SYDVKM. Trimming took 6 bases from V and 5 from J, leaving 8 bases between them.

This clone was detected once. The chain links TRBV28 to TRBJ1-2; TRBD1 might be the D (5 bases). V was pared by 6 bases and J by 3 bases, with 8 bases between. Germline V lookup: CDR1 MDHEN, CDR2 SYDVKM. This CDR3 is 12 amino acids long. CDR3 loop: CASSSRDYGYTF. Here the CDR3 DNA reads TGTGCCAGCAGCTCCAGGGACTATGGCTACACCTTC.

The V and J genes are TRBV25-1 and TRBJ2-4, with 9 bases matching TRBD1. Germline V lookup: CDR1 MGHDK, CDR2 SYGVNS. J was trimmed by 4 bases and V by 3 bases; bases with no gene match: 7. The length of the CDR3 is 16 residues. The chain's CDR3 is CASSDPRQGGKNIQYF. In DNA, the CDR3 is TGTGCCAGCAGTGACCCCCGACAGGGGGGGAAAAACATTCAGTACTTC.